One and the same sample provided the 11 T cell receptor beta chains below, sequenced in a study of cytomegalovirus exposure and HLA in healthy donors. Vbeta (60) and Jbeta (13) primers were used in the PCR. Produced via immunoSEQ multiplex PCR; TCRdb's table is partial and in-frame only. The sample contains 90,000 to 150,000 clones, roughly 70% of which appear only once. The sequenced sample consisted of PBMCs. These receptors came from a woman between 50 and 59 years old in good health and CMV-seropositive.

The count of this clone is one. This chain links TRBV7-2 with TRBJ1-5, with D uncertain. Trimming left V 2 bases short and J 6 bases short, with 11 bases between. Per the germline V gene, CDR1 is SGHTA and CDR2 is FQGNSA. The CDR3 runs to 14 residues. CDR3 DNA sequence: TGTGCCAGCAGCTTATCGCGGGAAAGTCAGCCCCAGCATTTT. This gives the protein CASSLSRESQPQHF.

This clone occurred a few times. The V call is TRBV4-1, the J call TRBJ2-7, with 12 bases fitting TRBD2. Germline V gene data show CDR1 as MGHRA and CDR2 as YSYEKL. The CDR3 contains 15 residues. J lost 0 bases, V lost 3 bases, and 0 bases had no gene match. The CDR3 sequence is CASSQGLAGSYEQYF. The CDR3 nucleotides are TGCGCCAGCAGCCAGGGACTAGCGGGCTCCTACGAGCAGTACTTC.

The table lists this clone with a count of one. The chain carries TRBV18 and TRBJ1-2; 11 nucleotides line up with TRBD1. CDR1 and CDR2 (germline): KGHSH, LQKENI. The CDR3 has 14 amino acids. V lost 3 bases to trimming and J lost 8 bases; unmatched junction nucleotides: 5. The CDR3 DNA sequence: TGTGCCAGCTCACCTCTGGGACAGGGGGTCGGCTACACCTTC. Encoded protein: CASSPLGQGVGYTF.

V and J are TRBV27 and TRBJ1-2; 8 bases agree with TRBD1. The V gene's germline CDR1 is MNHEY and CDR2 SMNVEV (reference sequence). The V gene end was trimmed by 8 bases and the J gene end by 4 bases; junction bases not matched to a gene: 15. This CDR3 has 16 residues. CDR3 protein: CASRSLAPDRAYGYTF. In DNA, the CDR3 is TGTGCCAGCCGGAGTTTGGCCCCGGACAGGGCCTATGGCTACACCTTC.

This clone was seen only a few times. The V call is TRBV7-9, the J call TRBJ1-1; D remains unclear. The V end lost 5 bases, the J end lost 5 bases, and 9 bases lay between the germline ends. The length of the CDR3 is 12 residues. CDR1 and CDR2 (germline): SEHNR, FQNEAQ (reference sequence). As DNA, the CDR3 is TGTGCCAGCAGCCCTTCTATAACTGAAGCTTTCTTT. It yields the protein CASSPSITEAFF.

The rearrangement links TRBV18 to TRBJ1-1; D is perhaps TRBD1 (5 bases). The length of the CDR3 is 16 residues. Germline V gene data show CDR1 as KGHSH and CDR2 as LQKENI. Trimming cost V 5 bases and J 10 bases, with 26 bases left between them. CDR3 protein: CASSSVDNPMGGGAFF. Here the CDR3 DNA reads TGTGCCAGCTCATCCGTGGACAATCCGATGGGAGGTGGAGCTTTCTTT.

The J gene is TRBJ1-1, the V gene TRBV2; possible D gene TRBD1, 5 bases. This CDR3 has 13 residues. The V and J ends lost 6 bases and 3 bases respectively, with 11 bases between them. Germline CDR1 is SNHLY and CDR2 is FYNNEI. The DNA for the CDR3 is TGTGCCAGCAGAGGGCAGGGTGACACTGAAGCTTTCTTT. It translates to CASRGQGDTEAFF. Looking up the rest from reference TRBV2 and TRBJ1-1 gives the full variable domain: EPEVTQTPSHQVTQMGQEVILRCVPISNHLYFYWYRQILGQKVEFLVSFYNNEISEKSEIFDDQFSVERPDGSNFTLKIRSTKLEDSAMYFCASRGQGDTEAFFGQGTRLTVV.

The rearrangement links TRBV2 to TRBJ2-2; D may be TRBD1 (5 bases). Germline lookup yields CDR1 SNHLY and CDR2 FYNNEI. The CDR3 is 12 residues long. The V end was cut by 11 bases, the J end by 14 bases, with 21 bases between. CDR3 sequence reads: CASGADWAILFF. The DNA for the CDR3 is TGTGCCTCTGGGGCCGATTGGGCAATCCTGTTTTTT.

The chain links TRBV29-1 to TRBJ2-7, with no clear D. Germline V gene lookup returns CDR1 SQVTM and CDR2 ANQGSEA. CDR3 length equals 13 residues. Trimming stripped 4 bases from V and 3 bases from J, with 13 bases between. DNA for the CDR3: TGCAGCGTTGGAGGCGGAGTTAACTACGAGCAGTACTTC. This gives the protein CSVGGGVNYEQYF.

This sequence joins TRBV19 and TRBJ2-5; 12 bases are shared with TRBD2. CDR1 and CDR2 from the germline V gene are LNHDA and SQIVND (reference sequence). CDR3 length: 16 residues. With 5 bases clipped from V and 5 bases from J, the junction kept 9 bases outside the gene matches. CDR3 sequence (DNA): TGTGCCAGTAGTTCACGACTAGCGGGAGCAGGCGAGACCCAGTACTTC. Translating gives CASSSRLAGAGETQYF.

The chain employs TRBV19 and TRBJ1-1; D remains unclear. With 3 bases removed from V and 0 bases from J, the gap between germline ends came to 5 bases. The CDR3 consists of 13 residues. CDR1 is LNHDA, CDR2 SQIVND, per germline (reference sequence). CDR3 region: CASSMSVNTEAFF. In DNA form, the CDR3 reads TGTGCCAGTAGTATGTCTGTGAACACTGAAGCTTTCTTT.